A selection of T cell receptor beta chains follows, all from one sample in a study of blood T cells in healthy people across ages. TCRdb passed the 5' RACE reads through MiXCR, listing each CDR3 protein once. The sample contains around 1,100,000 distinct CDR3 sequences, around two fifths of which appear only once. Sequencing input: blood. Receptors originate from a man aged 18 to 29 in good health. The CDR3 runs from the conserved cysteine through the conserved F or W. D genes are given only for firm matches. Rows may omit the clone size; those that give it use once, few, many or a size class.

clone_size j_call d_call v_call cdr3_nt cdr3_aa
few TRBJ1-4 NA TRBV7-2 TGTGCCAGCAGCTTAGACGTGCCAGTCCCCGCAACTAATGAAAAACTGTTTTTT CASSLDVPVPATNEKLFF
NA TRBJ2-1 NA TRBV20-1 TGCACAGCTGGGGGTAGGATAAAAGAGACCCAGTTCTTC CTAGGRIKETQFF
few TRBJ2-3 NA TRBV20-1 TGCAGTGCTAACGCAGGACTCCTCACAGATACGCAGTATTTT CSANAGLLTDTQYF
NA TRBJ1-1 NA TRBV2 TGTGCCAGCACCGAGGACCGAGCGAGGGGAGCTTTCTTT CASTEDRARGAFF
few TRBJ1-2 NA TRBV10-3 TGTGCCATCAGGGCCCCACGACGAGGCGCTAACTATGGCTACACCTTC CAIRAPRRGANYGYTF
NA TRBJ1-2 TRBD1 TRBV6-6 TGTGCCAGCAGTTACATACAGGGGGGAGGCTACACCTTC CASSYIQGGGYTF
many TRBJ1-5 TRBD1 TRBV12-3/TRBV12-4 TGTGCCAGCAGCAGCCGGACAGGGCGGCGGCAGCCCCAGCATTTT CASSSRTGRRQPQHF
NA TRBJ2-1 NA TRBV2 TGTGCCAGCCAGCGAGGGGGCTCCTACAATGAGCAGTTCTTC CASQRGGSYNEQFF
NA TRBJ1-1 NA TRBV5-1 TGCGCCAGCAGCTTGGAATTCAAAGGACGACGAATCCCGGTCACTGAAGCTTTCTTT CASSLEFKGRRIPVTEAFF
NA TRBJ2-1 TRBD1 TRBV5-6 TGTGCCAGCAGCTTGGTTTTTCGAGACAGGGACGACAATGAGCAGTTCTTC CASSLVFRDRDDNEQFF